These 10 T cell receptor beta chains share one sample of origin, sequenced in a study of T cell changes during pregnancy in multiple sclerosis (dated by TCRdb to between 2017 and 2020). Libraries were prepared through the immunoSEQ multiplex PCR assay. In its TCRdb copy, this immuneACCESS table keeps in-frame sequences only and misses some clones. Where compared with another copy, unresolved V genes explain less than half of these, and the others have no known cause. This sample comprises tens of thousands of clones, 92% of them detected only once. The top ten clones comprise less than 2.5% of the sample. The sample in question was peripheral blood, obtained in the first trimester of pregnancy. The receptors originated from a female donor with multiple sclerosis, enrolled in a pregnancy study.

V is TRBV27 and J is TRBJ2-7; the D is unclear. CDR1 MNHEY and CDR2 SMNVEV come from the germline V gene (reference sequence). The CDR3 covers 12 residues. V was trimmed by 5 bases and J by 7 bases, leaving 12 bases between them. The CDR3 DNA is TGTGCCAGCAGTCCCCCCTCCTTTGAGCAGTACTTC. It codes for CASSPPSFEQYF.

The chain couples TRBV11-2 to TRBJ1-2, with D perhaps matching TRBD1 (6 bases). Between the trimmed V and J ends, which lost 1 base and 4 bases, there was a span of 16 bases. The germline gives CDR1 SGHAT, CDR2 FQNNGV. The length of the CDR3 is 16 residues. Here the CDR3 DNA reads TGTGCCAGCAGCTTAGGGGACAAGTCCATCCTCTATGGCTACACCTTC. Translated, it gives CASSLGDKSILYGYTF.

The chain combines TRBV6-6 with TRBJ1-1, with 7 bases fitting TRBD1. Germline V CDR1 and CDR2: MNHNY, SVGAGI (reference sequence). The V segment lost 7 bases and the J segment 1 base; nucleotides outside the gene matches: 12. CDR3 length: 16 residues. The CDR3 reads CASTGGKGAANTEAFF. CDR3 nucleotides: TGTGCCAGCACCGGAGGGAAGGGGGCGGCGAACACTGAAGCTTTCTTT.

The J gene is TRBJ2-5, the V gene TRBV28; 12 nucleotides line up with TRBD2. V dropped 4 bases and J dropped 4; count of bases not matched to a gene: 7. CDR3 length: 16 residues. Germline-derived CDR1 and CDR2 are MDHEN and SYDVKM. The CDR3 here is CASSSRLTSGRETQYF. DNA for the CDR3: TGTGCCAGCAGTTCCCGATTGACTAGCGGGAGAGAGACCCAGTACTTC.

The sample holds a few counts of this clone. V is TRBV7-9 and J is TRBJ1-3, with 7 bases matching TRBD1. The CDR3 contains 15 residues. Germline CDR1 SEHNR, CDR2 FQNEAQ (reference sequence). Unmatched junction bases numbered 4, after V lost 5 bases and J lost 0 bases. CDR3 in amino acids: CASSATGYSGNTIYF. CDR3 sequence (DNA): TGTGCCAGCAGCGCGACAGGGTACTCTGGAAACACCATATATTTT.

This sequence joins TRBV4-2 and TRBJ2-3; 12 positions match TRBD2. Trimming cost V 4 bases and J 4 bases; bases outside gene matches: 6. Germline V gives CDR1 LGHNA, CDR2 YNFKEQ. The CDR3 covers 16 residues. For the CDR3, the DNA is TGTGCCAGCAGCCTGACTAGCGGGGGAGGGTCAGATACGCAGTATTTT. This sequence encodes CASSLTSGGGSDTQYF.

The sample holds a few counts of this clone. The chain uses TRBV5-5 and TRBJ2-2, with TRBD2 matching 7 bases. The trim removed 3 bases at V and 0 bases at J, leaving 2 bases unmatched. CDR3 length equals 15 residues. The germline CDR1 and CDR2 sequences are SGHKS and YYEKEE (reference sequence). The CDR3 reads CASSWDYSNTGELFF. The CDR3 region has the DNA TGTGCCAGCAGCTGGGACTACTCGAACACCGGGGAGCTGTTTTTT.

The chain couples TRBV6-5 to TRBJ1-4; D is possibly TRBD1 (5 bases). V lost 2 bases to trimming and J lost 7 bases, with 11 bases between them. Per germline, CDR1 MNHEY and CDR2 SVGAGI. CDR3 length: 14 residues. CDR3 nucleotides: TGTGCCAGCAGTTACGCGGGGCGCGGTGAAAAACTGTTTTTT. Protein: CASSYAGRGEKLFF.

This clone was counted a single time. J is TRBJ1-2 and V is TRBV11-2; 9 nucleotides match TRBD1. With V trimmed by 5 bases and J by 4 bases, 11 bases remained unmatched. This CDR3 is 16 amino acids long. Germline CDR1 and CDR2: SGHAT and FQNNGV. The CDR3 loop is CASSRGGGQGGYGYTF. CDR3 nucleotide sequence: TGTGCCAGCAGCAGAGGGGGGGGACAGGGTGGCTATGGCTACACCTTC.

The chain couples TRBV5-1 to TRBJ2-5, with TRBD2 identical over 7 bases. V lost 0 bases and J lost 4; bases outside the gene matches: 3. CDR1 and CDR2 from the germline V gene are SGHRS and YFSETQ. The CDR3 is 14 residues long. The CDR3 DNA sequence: TGCGCCAGCAGCTTGGGGGACTATTCAGAGACCCAGTACTTC. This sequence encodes CASSLGDYSETQYF.